The 22 T cell receptor beta chains listed next were all sequenced from one sample in a study of cytomegalovirus exposure and HLA in healthy donors. PCR was performed using 60 Vbeta and 13 Jbeta primers. Using immunoSEQ multiplex PCR, the repertoire was profiled, and TCRdb retains in-frame clones only, with some absent. In the table there are some 120,000 clones, roughly 80% of which are singletons. The sample comprised PBMCs. Receptor source: a middle-aged man in good health and CMV-seronegative.

To note about this clone: Sequence at one end of the junction differs from germline and may be a read error. Other DNA sequences within the sample encode an identical CDR3. The chain employs TRBV6-5 and TRBJ2-3, with D maybe TRBD1 (5 bases). Germline V lookup: CDR1 MNHEY, CDR2 SVGAGI. There are 16 residues in the CDR3. In DNA form, the CDR3 reads TGTGCCAGCAGTTACTCGGGATTCCAGGGAACAGATACACAGTATTTT. Protein sequence: CASSYSGFQGTDTQYF.

V usage is TRBV5-1 and J usage is TRBJ2-7; D uncertain. V lost 4 bases and J lost 1, with 12 bases in between. The CDR3 extends over 14 amino acids. The germline gives CDR1 SGHRS, CDR2 YFSETQ. CDR3 amino acids: CASSVRVLSYEQYF. CDR3 DNA: TGCGCCAGCAGCGTCCGGGTCCTTTCCTACGAGCAGTACTTC. The whole variable domain, remainder taken from reference TRBV5-1 and TRBJ2-7, is KAGVTQTPRYLIKTRGQQVTLSCSPISGHRSVSWYQQTPGQGLQFLFEYFSETQRNKGNFPGRFSGRQFSNSRSEMNVSTLELGDSALYLCASSVRVLSYEQYFGPGTRLTVT.

J is TRBJ2-3 and V is TRBV4-1; 7 nucleotides align to TRBD2. CDR1 is MGHRA and CDR2 is YSYEKL in the germline V gene. Germline trimming cut 4 bases from V and 2 bases from J; bases unmatched to any gene: 9. This CDR3 has 16 amino acids. CDR3 amino acids: CASSLQRDPPTDTQYF. In DNA form, the CDR3 reads TGCGCCAGCAGCCTTCAGCGGGACCCCCCCACAGATACGCAGTATTTT.

This clone was detected a few times. V usage is TRBV30 and J usage is TRBJ1-2; D not resolved. The germline CDR1 and CDR2 sequences are GTSNPN and SVGIG (reference sequence). V lost 3 bases and J 4 bases, leaving 3 bases between the germline ends. The CDR3 sequence is 10 residues long. CDR3 nucleotide sequence: TGTGCCTGGAGCGGCTATGGCTACACCTTC. This translates into CAWSGYGYTF.

The table lists this clone with a few counts. V and J are TRBV7-9 and TRBJ2-2, with D unresolved. Germline V gives CDR1 SEHNR, CDR2 FQNEAQ (reference sequence). The CDR3 has 12 amino acids. V was pared by 2 bases and J by 8 bases, with 6 bases between. The CDR3 nucleotides are TGTGCCAGCAGCTTAATCCTGGGGGAGCTGTTTTTT. Translating gives CASSLILGELFF.

Only one count was recorded for this clone. This rearrangement joins TRBV7-9 to TRBJ2-7; weak D call: TRBD2 (5 bases). The V gene lost 3 bases and the J gene lost 12 bases, with 15 bases spanning the gap. The CDR3 is 12 residues long. Germline loops: CDR1 SEHNR, CDR2 FQNEAQ (reference sequence). CDR3 loop: CASSFTSGYRYF. CDR3 nucleotides: TGTGCCAGCAGCTTTACTTCGGGATATAGGTACTTC.

V and J are TRBV25-1 and TRBJ1-3, with a possible D match to TRBD1 (6 bases). Germline V CDR1 and CDR2: MGHDK, SYGVNS. V shed 2 bases and J shed 0 bases, with 11 bases lying between them. The CDR3 runs to 16 residues. The CDR3 DNA follows: TGTGCCAGCAGTGAAGCAGGGGTGGTCTCTGGAAACACCATATATTTT. Amino acid sequence: CASSEAGVVSGNTIYF.

This chain connects TRBV6-5 to TRBJ2-3; weak D call: TRBD1 (5 bases). CDR3 size: 16 residues. Trimming cost V 2 bases and J 5 bases, with 17 bases left between them. In germline, CDR1 is MNHEY, CDR2 SVGAGI. Here the CDR3 reads CASSYRGRVVVDTQYF. For the CDR3, the DNA is TGTGCCAGCAGTTACAGGGGCAGGGTAGTGGTAGATACGCAGTATTTT.

The V gene is TRBV13, the J gene TRBJ1-1; unclear D gene. Germline CDR1 PRHDT, CDR2 FYEKMQ (reference sequence). V shed 1 base and J shed 1 base, with 7 bases lying between them. The CDR3 has 14 amino acids. CDR3 sequence: CASSLVRGNTEAFF. CDR3 sequence (DNA): TGTGCCAGCAGCTTAGTAAGAGGGAACACTGAAGCTTTCTTT.

V gene TRBV10-3 combines with J gene TRBJ1-2, with D maybe TRBD1 (5 bases). In germline, CDR1 is ENHRY, CDR2 SYGVKD. This CDR3 contains 11 residues. V lost 6 bases, J lost 5 bases, and 7 bases lay in between. Here the CDR3 reads CAIRGGYGYTF. The CDR3 region has the DNA TGTGCCATCAGGGGGGGATATGGCTACACCTTC.

This clone was seen a handful of times. J is TRBJ2-6 and V is TRBV19; TRBD1 might be the D (5 bases). V shed 7 bases and J shed 8 bases, with 18 bases lying between them. CDR3 length: 15 residues. Germline V gene lookup returns CDR1 LNHDA and CDR2 SQIVND (reference sequence). CDR3: CASKETALFPNVLTF. The CDR3 DNA is TGTGCCAGTAAGGAGACAGCGCTGTTCCCCAACGTCCTGACTTTC.

The V gene is TRBV9, the J gene TRBJ2-3; TRBD2 matches 11 bases. Germline assignment: CDR1 SGDLS and CDR2 YYNGEE. Unmatched junction bases numbered 3, after V lost 2 bases and J lost 1 base. The CDR3 runs 16 residues. CDR3 in amino acids: CASSVSGRGGTDTQYF. The CDR3 nucleotides read TGTGCCAGCAGCGTTAGCGGGAGGGGGGGCACAGATACGCAGTATTTT.

This clone appeared once. The chain carries TRBV10-3 and TRBJ2-7; 11 bases map to TRBD2. Germline V CDR1 and CDR2: ENHRY, SYGVKD. The CDR3 sequence is 17 residues long. V shed 0 bases and J 4 bases; nucleotides not matched to a gene: 8. The CDR3 here is CAISESSSASGRYEQYF. CDR3 in DNA: TGTGCCATCAGTGAGTCTAGTTCGGCTAGCGGGAGGTACGAGCAGTACTTC.

The chain links TRBV19 to TRBJ1-5, with D possibly being TRBD1 (6 bases). The CDR3 is 11 amino acids. Trimming removed 8 bases at V and 5 bases at J, with 7 bases between. CDR1 is LNHDA and CDR2 is SQIVND in the germline V gene (reference sequence). The CDR3 loop reads CASGGDQPQHF. CDR3 nucleotide sequence: TGTGCCAGTGGGGGCGATCAGCCCCAGCATTTT.

The chain combines TRBV29-1 with TRBJ1-2; D gene uncertain. The CDR3 totals 11 residues. Germline V gene sequence: CDR1 SQVTM, CDR2 ANQGSEA. Between the trimmed V and J ends, which lost 4 bases and 5 bases, there was a span of 8 bases. This CDR3 reads CSVGDTYGYTF. The CDR3 coding sequence is TGCAGCGTTGGAGATACATATGGCTACACCTTC.

This clone was detected only a few times. The V and J genes are TRBV7-2 and TRBJ2-6, with D perhaps matching TRBD1 (6 bases). Germline V gene data show CDR1 as SGHTA and CDR2 as FQGNSA. CDR3 length: 15 residues. V shed 5 bases and J shed 2 bases, with 10 bases lying between them. This CDR3 reads CASSPQGTGANVLTF. The CDR3 coding sequence is TGTGCCAGCAGCCCGCAGGGGACTGGGGCCAACGTCCTGACTTTC.

The chain couples TRBV6-4 to TRBJ1-1, with a weak D call TRBD1 (5 bases). Looked up from germline, CDR1 is MRHNA and CDR2 is SNTAGT. The CDR3 runs to 15 residues. V was pared by 0 bases and J by 3 bases, with 11 bases between. The CDR3 nucleotides read TGTGCCAGCAGTGACTCAGCAGGGATGGACACTGAAGCTTTCTTT. The encoded protein is CASSDSAGMDTEAFF.

This clone was observed a single time. This chain joins TRBV5-4 and TRBJ2-6, with D perhaps matching TRBD2 (6 bases). V lost 5 bases, J lost 4 bases, and 13 bases lay in between. Looked up from germline, CDR1 is SGHNT and CDR2 is YYREEE (reference sequence). The CDR3 consists of 15 residues. The DNA for the CDR3 is TGTGCCAGCAGGCCCGGGACTTCCGGGGCCAACGTCCTGACTTTC. The encoded protein is CASRPGTSGANVLTF.

The gene calls are TRBV19 and TRBJ1-3; 7 nucleotides agree with TRBD1. V was pared by 5 bases and J by 0 bases, with 13 bases of the junction left unmatched. Germline-derived CDR1 and CDR2 are LNHDA and SQIVND (reference sequence). The CDR3 spans 18 residues. This CDR3 is CASSSRDRGGSSGNTIYF. CDR3 bases: TGTGCCAGTAGTTCCCGGGACAGAGGGGGGAGCTCTGGAAACACCATATATTTT. The full variable domain, rest sourced from reference TRBV19 and TRBJ1-3, is DGGITQSPKYLFRKEGQNVTLSCEQNLNHDAMYWYRQDPGQGLRLIYYSQIVNDFQKGDIAEGYSVSREKKESFPLTVTSAQKNPTAFYLCASSSRDRGGSSGNTIYFGEGSWLTVV.

The CDR3 region is CASSHRGIGTEAFF. For the CDR3, the DNA is TGTGCCAGCAGCCATCGGGGGATTGGCACTGAAGCTTTCTTT. V and J are TRBV5-4 and TRBJ1-1, with TRBD1 as a possible D gene (5 bases). The ends were cut back, 4 bases at V and 4 bases at J, with 14 bases in the middle. The CDR3 has 14 amino acids. Germline CDR1 and CDR2: SGHNT and YYREEE (reference sequence).

This chain links TRBV6-1 with TRBJ2-5; D is possibly TRBD1 (6 bases). CDR3 length: 15 residues. Trimming took 5 bases from V and 5 from J, leaving 18 bases between them. In germline, CDR1 is MNHNS, CDR2 SASEGT. CDR3 region: CASSQGIGGEETQYF. The CDR3, as DNA: TGTGCCAGCAGTCAGGGGATTGGAGGCGAGGAGACCCAGTACTTC.

The chain uses TRBV2 and TRBJ1-1, with TRBD1 matching 9 bases. Germline V gene data show CDR1 as SNHLY and CDR2 as FYNNEI. The CDR3 is made up of 16 amino acids. V lost 0 bases and J lost 11; bases outside the gene matches: 13. The CDR3 spells CASSEARLGTGMNAFF. The CDR3 DNA sequence: TGTGCCAGCAGTGAAGCCCGCTTGGGGACAGGGATGAATGCTTTCTTT.